This paragraph reports one TCR beta chain. This sample stems from a study of T cells after somatic rescue of genetic block. Profiled with immunoSEQ multiplex PCR; TCRdb holds only in-frame clones, not every one. The sample gives around 50,000 clones, 90% to 97% of which show up once; approximately 0.075% is in the top ten. Germline V gene sequence: CDR1 PRHDT, CDR2 FYEKMQ (reference sequence). V was shortened by 2 bases and J by 0 bases, with 10 bases between the two germline ends. CDR3 length: 15 residues. J is TRBJ2-5 and V is TRBV13, with D unclear. This TCR was sampled from a child under two years old. Sequences were obtained from peripheral blood mononuclear cells (PBMCs). The CDR3 DNA is TGTGCCAGCAGCTTACGAGGCGCGTACCAAGAGACCCAGTACTTC. Protein: CASSLRGAYQETQYF.